This record looks at one T cell receptor beta chain sequence and its context. The data originate from a study of graft-versus-host responses after intestinal transplantation. Study summary: Anti-thymocyte globulin induction was given to all recipients, followed by tacrolimus and steroids for roughly 3 years.

Here immunoSEQ multiplex PCR was the method, and the copy in TCRdb shows in-frame clones only, minus some. The sample shows tens of thousands of clones, 85% to 95% of them seen only once. With 10 bases removed from V and 0 bases from J, the gap between germline ends came to 21 bases. The CDR3 consists of 16 residues. Germline lookup yields CDR1 MNHNY and CDR2 SVGAGI (reference sequence). The sequence came from a human patient who received an intestinal transplant, so some T cells may come from the graft donor. The sample in question was PBMCs, obtained about 37 weeks after intestinal transplant. The chain employs TRBV6-6 and TRBJ1-1; D perhaps matches TRBD1 (5 bases). The CDR3 coding sequence is TGTGCCATCACTCCGGGACTCCGTGGGGTGAACACTGAAGCTTTCTTT. It encodes CAITPGLRGVNTEAFF.